The next 2 T cell receptor beta chains were all read from a single sample in a study of T cells in Graves' hyperthyroidism and ophthalmopathy. TCR beta CDR3 regions were amplified from RNA transcripts. The HTBI primer set served for first-round RT-PCR of the TCR CDR3. Via MiXCR, TCRdb re-called the multiplex PCR reads, giving one row per CDR3 protein. The table includes over 550,000 distinct CDR3 sequences, 16% detected once. Input material: blood. Source of these receptors: a woman aged 18-35 years with Graves' hyperthyroidism.

This clonotype has only a few counts. The rearrangement joins TRBV7-9 to TRBJ2-2, with 7 bases fitting TRBD1. V lost 0 bases to trimming and J lost 5 bases; unmatched junction nucleotides: 6. The CDR3 contains 16 residues. Germline V gene data show CDR1 as SEHNR and CDR2 as FQNEAQ (reference sequence). The CDR3 sequence is CASSLAYRGTTGELFF. The CDR3 nucleotides are TGTGCCAGCAGCTTAGCCTACAGGGGAACGACCGGGGAGCTGTTTTTT.

Ten or more counts support this clonotype. J is TRBJ2-5 and V is TRBV7-9; perhaps TRBD1 as D (5 bases). V lost 2 bases to trimming and J lost 4 bases, with 17 bases between them. Germline CDR1 reads SEHNR; CDR2 reads FQNEAQ (reference sequence). The CDR3 is made up of 16 amino acids. The DNA of the CDR3 is TGTGCCAGCAGCTTATGGGGTCAGGGTAAGGGAGAGACCCAGTACTTC. It encodes CASSLWGQGKGETQYF.